This passage covers 5 T cell receptor beta chains from one sample sequenced in a study of T cells in localized non-small cell lung cancer. Method: immunoSEQ multiplex PCR; TCRdb's copy keeps in-frame clones and lacks some. In the table there are about 72,000 clones, 80% to 90% of which are singletons. The specimen was peripheral blood, collected before any cancer treatment. These receptors all stem from a female donor aged 60 or older with stage I lung adenocarcinoma.

Here the CDR3 DNA reads TGCGCCAGCAGCAATAAGCCGGGGAGCTCCTACAATGAGCAGTTCTTC. Its translation is CASSNKPGSSYNEQFF. The chain carries TRBV5-1 and TRBJ2-1; D is possibly TRBD2 (5 bases). This CDR3 contains 16 residues. Germline V CDR1 and CDR2: SGHRS, YFSETQ. Deletions cut 4 bases from V and 0 bases from J, with 14 bases between.

This chain uses TRBV30 with TRBJ2-1; 11 bases align to TRBD2. With 2 bases clipped from V and 0 bases from J, the junction kept 15 bases outside the gene matches. Looked up from germline, CDR1 is GTSNPN and CDR2 is SVGIG (reference sequence). This CDR3 is 20 amino acids long. The CDR3 DNA reads as TGTGCCTGGAGTTTCCAGACTAGCGGGGCTTCCCCCTACTCCTACAATGAGCAGTTCTTC. This gives the protein CAWSFQTSGASPYSYNEQFF. Looking up the rest from reference TRBV30 and TRBJ2-1 gives the full variable domain: SQTIHQWPATLVQPVGSPLSLECTVEGTSNPNLYWYRQAAGRGLQLLFYSVGIGQISSEVPQNLSASRPQDRQFILSSKKLLLSDSGFYLCAWSFQTSGASPYSYNEQFFGPGTRLTVL.

For the CDR3, the DNA is TGTGCCAGCAGCGTCCGGACTCCCGCAAACGGCGGGACAGGGGGGGCTGAAGCTTTCTTT. It codes for CASSVRTPANGGTGGAEAFF. The rearrangement joins TRBV9 to TRBJ1-1, with TRBD1 matching over 11 bases. V dropped 2 bases and J dropped 6; count of bases not matched to a gene: 21. CDR3 length: 20 amino acids. CDR1 SGDLS and CDR2 YYNGEE come from the germline V gene.

The chain uses TRBV18 and TRBJ2-2, with D perhaps given as TRBD1 or TRBD2 (6 bases each). The CDR3 has 15 amino acids. V was clipped by 2 bases and J by 5 bases, with 12 bases between them. In germline, CDR1 is KGHSH, CDR2 LQKENI. As DNA, the CDR3 is TGTGCCAGCTCACCAATACAGGGAGGTACCGGGGAGCTGTTTTTT. It yields the protein CASSPIQGGTGELFF. The variable domain in full, with the rest retrieved from reference TRBV18 and TRBJ2-2, is NAGVMQNPRHLVRRRGQEARLRCSPMKGHSHVYWYRQLPEEGLKFMVYLQKENIIDESGMPKERFSAEFPKEGPSILRIQQVVRGDSAAYFCASSPIQGGTGELFFGEGSRLTVL.

This sequence joins TRBV7-9 and TRBJ1-4, with D unclear. Trimming stripped 1 base from V and 8 bases from J, with 5 bases between. The CDR3 spans 12 residues. Germline V CDR1 and CDR2: SEHNR, FQNEAQ (reference sequence). The CDR3 DNA follows: TGTGCCAGCAGCTTAGAAATGGAAAAACTGTTTTTT. It specifies CASSLEMEKLFF.